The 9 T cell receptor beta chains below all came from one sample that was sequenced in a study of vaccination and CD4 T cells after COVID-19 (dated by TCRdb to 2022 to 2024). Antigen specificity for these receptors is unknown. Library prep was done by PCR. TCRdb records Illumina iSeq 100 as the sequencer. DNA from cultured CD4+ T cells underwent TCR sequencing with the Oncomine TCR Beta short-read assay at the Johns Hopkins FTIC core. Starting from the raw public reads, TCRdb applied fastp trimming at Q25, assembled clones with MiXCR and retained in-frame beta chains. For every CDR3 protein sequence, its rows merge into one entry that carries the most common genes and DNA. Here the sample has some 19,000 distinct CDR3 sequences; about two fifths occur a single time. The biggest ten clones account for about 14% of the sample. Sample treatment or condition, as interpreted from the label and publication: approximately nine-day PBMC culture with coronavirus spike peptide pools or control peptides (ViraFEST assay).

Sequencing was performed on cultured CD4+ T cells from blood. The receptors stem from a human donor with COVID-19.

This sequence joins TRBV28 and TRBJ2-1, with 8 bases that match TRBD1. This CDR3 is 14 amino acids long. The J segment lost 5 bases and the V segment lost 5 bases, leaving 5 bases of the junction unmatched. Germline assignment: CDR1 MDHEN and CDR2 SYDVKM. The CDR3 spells CASSADRGDNEQFF. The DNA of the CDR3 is TGTGCCAGCAGTGCCGACAGGGGAGACAATGAGCAGTTCTTC.

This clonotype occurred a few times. The CDR3 protein is CSARDLAGTDTQYF. The CDR3 nucleotides are TGCAGTGCTAGAGATTTGGCGGGCACAGATACGCAGTATTTT. The chain has TRBV20-1 and TRBJ2-3; D gene uncertain. This CDR3 region has 14 residues. The ends were cut back, 0 bases at V and 1 base at J, with 8 bases in the middle. Germline CDR1 DFQATT, CDR2 SNEGSKA (reference sequence).

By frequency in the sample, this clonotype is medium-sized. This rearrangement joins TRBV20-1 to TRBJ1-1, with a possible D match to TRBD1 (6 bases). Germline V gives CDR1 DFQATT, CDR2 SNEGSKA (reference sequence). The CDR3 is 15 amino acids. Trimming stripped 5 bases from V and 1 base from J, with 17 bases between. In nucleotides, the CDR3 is TGCAGTGCTTTCCGGTCCGGGACAAAGAACACTGAAGCTTTCTTT. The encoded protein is CSAFRSGTKNTEAFF.

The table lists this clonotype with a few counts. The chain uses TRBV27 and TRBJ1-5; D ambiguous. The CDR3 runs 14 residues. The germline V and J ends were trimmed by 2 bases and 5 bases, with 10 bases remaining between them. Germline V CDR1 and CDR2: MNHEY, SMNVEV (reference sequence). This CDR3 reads CASSLNGVYQPQHF. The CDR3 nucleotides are TGTGCCAGCAGTTTAAACGGGGTCTATCAGCCCCAGCATTTT.

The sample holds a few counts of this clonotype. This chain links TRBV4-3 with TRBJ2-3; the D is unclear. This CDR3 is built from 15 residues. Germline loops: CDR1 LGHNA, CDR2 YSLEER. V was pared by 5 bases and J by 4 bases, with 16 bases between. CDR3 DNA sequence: TGCGCCAGCAGCTTGCGGAGTGGGCCTTCAGATACGCAGTATTTT. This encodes CASSLRSGPSDTQYF.

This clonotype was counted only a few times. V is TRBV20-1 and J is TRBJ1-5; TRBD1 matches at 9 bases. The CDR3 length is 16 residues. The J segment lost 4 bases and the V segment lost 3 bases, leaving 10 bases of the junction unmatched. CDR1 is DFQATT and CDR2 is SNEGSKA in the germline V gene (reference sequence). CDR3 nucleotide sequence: TGCAGTGCTAGGGCCGCCGGGACAGGGAAAAATCAGCCCCAGCATTTT. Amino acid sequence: CSARAAGTGKNQPQHF.

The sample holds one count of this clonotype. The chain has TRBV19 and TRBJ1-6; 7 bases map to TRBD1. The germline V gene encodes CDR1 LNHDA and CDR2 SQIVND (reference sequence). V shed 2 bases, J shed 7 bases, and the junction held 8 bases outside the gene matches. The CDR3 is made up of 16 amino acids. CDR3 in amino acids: CASSIIRAGQNSPLHF. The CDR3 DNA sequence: TGTGCCAGTAGTATAATCAGAGCGGGACAGAATTCACCCCTCCACTTT.

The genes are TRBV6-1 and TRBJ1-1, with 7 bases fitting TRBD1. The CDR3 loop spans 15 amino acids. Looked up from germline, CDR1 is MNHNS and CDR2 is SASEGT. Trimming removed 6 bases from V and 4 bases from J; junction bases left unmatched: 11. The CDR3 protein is CASRLEGARGTEAFF. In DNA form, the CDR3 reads TGTGCCAGCAGATTGGAGGGGGCGCGGGGCACTGAAGCTTTCTTT.

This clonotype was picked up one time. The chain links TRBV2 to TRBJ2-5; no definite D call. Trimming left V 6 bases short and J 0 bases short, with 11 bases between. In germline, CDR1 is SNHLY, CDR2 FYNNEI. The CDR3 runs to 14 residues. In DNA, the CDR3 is TGTGCCAGCAGCCGCTCATCGTACCAAGAGACCCAGTACTTC. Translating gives CASSRSSYQETQYF.